One and the same sample provided the 31 T cell receptor beta chains below, sequenced in a study of blood T cells in healthy people across ages (dated by TCRdb to the mid-2010s). Libraries were prepared through 5' RACE. Sequencing relied on an Illumina HiSeq 2500. A second PCR of roughly 6 to 12 cycles was performed with a sample-barcoded 5' primer and a J-beta primer mix. TCRdb passed the public sequencing reads through fastp at Q25 and MiXCR, retaining productive beta sequences. Rows merge per CDR3 protein into single entries with the most common DNA and genes. Counted in this sample were fewer than 1,000,000 distinct CDR3 sequences; 40% to 50% of them appeared once. The ten largest account for under 20% of the sample. Sample: blood. All receptors derive from a man aged 55-75 years in good health.

The chain employs TRBV9 and TRBJ1-2, with D maybe TRBD1 (6 bases). Germline-derived CDR1 and CDR2 are SGDLS and YYNGEE. V gave up 0 bases and J gave up 8 bases, with 23 bases separating them. This CDR3 region has 17 residues. In DNA, the CDR3 is TGTGCCAGCAGCGTAGATTGGGATCCGGGGGCCTATTCCGGCTACACCTTC. Protein: CASSVDWDPGAYSGYTF. The full variable domain, rest sourced from reference TRBV9 and TRBJ1-2, is DSGVTQTPKHLITATGQRVTLRCSPRSGDLSVYWYQQSLDQGLQFLIQYYNGEERAKGNILERFSAQQFPDLHSELNLSSLELGDSALYFCASSVDWDPGAYSGYTFGSGTRLTVV.

The V gene is TRBV20-1, the J gene TRBJ1-6; a weak D match, TRBD1 (6 bases). Trimming left V 8 bases short and J 7 bases short, with 12 bases between. Germline V gives CDR1 DFQATT, CDR2 SNEGSKA (reference sequence). This CDR3 contains 12 residues. The CDR3 is CSTRQGNSPLHF. CDR3 sequence (DNA): TGCAGTACGAGGCAGGGGAATTCACCCCTCCACTTT.

V usage is TRBV12-5 and J usage is TRBJ2-7; TRBD1 aligns across 11 bases. The germline V gene encodes CDR1 LGHNT and CDR2 FRNRAP. Germline trimming cut 5 bases from V and 3 bases from J; bases unmatched to any gene: 6. This CDR3 contains 15 residues. This chain's CDR3 is CASGLRDRGDYEQYF. The CDR3 DNA sequence: TGTGCTAGTGGTCTCCGGGACAGGGGGGACTACGAGCAGTACTTC. The full variable domain, its missing parts supplied by reference TRBV12-5 and TRBJ2-7, is DARVTQTPRHKVTEMGQEVTMRCQPILGHNTVFWYRQTMMQGLELLAYFRNRAPLDDSGMPKDRFSAEMPDATLATLKIQPSEPRDSAVYFCASGLRDRGDYEQYFGPGTRLTVT.

The V and J genes are TRBV7-8 and TRBJ2-1, with D unclear. V lost 4 bases to trimming and J lost 3 bases, with 13 bases between them. Germline V gene data show CDR1 as SGHVS and CDR2 as FQNEAQ. This CDR3 comprises 15 residues. The CDR3 sequence: CASSSDSRFYNEQFF. The CDR3 coding sequence is TGTGCCAGCAGCTCTGATAGCAGGTTCTACAATGAGCAGTTCTTC.

This clonotype was found a few times. The chain uses TRBV20-1 and TRBJ2-2, with D unresolved. The CDR3 covers 17 residues. Germline V gene data show CDR1 as DFQATT and CDR2 as SNEGSKA (reference sequence). V gave up 0 bases and J gave up 0 bases, with 14 bases separating them. This CDR3 is CSARDGDRPSNTGELFF. In DNA form, the CDR3 reads TGCAGTGCTAGAGATGGCGACCGGCCATCGAACACCGGGGAGCTGTTTTTT.

This clonotype was counted between two and nine times. The rearrangement joins TRBV9 to TRBJ1-6, with D possibly TRBD1 on 6 matching bases. CDR1 and CDR2 (germline): SGDLS, YYNGEE. Trimming removed 1 base at V and 6 bases at J, with 11 bases between. CDR3 length: 15 residues. The CDR3 region is CASSVSGQINSPLHF. CDR3 in DNA: TGTGCCAGCAGCGTATCGGGACAAATTAATTCACCCCTCCACTTT.

V usage is TRBV2 and J usage is TRBJ2-7; D may be TRBD2 (5 bases). CDR1 and CDR2 from the germline V gene are SNHLY and FYNNEI. The CDR3 sequence is 14 residues long. V lost 5 bases to trimming and J lost 1 base, with 12 bases between them. CDR3 in DNA: TGTGCCAGCAGTATTCGGGAAACGTCCTACGAGCAGTACTTC. Amino acid sequence: CASSIRETSYEQYF.

The chain links TRBV6-1 to TRBJ1-1; D call uncertain. V dropped 7 bases and J dropped 2 bases, with 11 bases sitting between them. The CDR3 spans 13 residues. Germline values: CDR1 MNHNS, CDR2 SASEGT. CDR3 bases: TGTGCCAGCAACCAACACCTAAACACTGAAGCTTTCTTT. Amino acids: CASNQHLNTEAFF.

This chain links TRBV11-2 with TRBJ1-2; no reliable D call. This CDR3 region has 16 residues. Trimming shortened V by 2 bases and J by 4 bases, and 17 bases separated the two germline ends. Germline assignment: CDR1 SGHAT and CDR2 FQNNGV. The CDR3 DNA reads TGTGCCAGCAGCTTAAAAATATCGCCAGACTCCTATGGCTACACCTTC. Translated, it gives CASSLKISPDSYGYTF.

The chain couples TRBV7-2 to TRBJ2-3; 10 bases fit TRBD2. The CDR3 covers 17 residues. The V and J ends lost 2 bases and 4 bases, in that order; junction bases with no gene match: 9. CDR1 SGHTA and CDR2 FQGNSA come from the germline V gene. CDR3 sequence reads: CASSLWSGTSVSDTQYF. For the CDR3, the DNA is TGTGCCAGCAGCTTATGGAGTGGGACTAGCGTTTCAGATACGCAGTATTTT.

In this sample, this clonotype turned up a few times. J is TRBJ2-1 and V is TRBV6-1; 10 bases line up with TRBD1. The CDR3 totals 20 residues. Germline trimming cut 6 bases from V and 4 bases from J; bases unmatched to any gene: 21. Germline-derived CDR1 and CDR2 are MNHNS and SASEGT. This CDR3 is CASSTPGQGPLGGLYNEQFF. The CDR3 nucleotides read TGTGCCAGCAGCACCCCGGGACAGGGGCCCCTCGGGGGCCTATACAATGAGCAGTTCTTC.

There are a few counts of this clonotype. This chain joins TRBV6-6 and TRBJ2-5, with a weak D call TRBD2 (7 bases). The CDR3 length is 14 residues. Trimming removed 2 bases from V and 4 bases from J, with 11 bases in between. CDR1 is MNHNY and CDR2 is SVGAGI in the germline V gene (reference sequence). CDR3 sequence (DNA): TGTGCCAGCAGTTACGGGGGGGGCCCAGAGACCCAGTACTTC. It translates to CASSYGGGPETQYF.

This sequence joins TRBV9 and TRBJ2-1; D is perhaps TRBD1 (5 bases). The end of the DNA aligns better with TRBJ2-7, so the J call may be wrong. Germline assignment: CDR1 SGDLS and CDR2 YYNGEE. CDR3 length equals 15 residues. CDR3 in amino acids: CASSVLDSQYNEQYF. In nucleotides, the CDR3 is TGTGCCAGCAGCGTACTCGACAGTCAGTACAATGAGCAGTACTTC.

This sequence joins TRBV11-3 and TRBJ1-1; D not certain. There are 14 residues in the CDR3. The V end lost 5 bases, the J end lost 6 bases, and 16 bases lay between the germline ends. Per germline, CDR1 SGHNT and CDR2 YENEEA. CDR3 residues: CASSQRGRRAEAFF. The CDR3 DNA reads as TGTGCCAGCAGCCAACGAGGTAGGAGGGCTGAAGCTTTCTTT.

The rearrangement links TRBV7-3 to TRBJ2-1, with D possibly TRBD1 on 6 matching bases. The germline V gene encodes CDR1 SGHTA and CDR2 FQGTGA. Trimming removed 7 bases from V and 5 bases from J, with 15 bases in between. The CDR3 extends over 14 amino acids. The CDR3 DNA follows: TGTGCCAGCAAGGCGGACAGTCACAACAATGAGCAGTTCTTC. Translated, it gives CASKADSHNNEQFF.

With respect to this clonotype: One end of the junction fails to match germline, which may point to a read error. This chain uses TRBV24-1 with TRBJ2-1, with D possibly called TRBD1 or TRBD2 (5 bases each). The CDR3 is 15 residues long. Germline loops: CDR1 KGHDR, CDR2 SFDVKD. In nucleotides, the CDR3 is TGTGCCACCAGTGATTACAACCGGGACGCAAATGTGCAGTTCTTC. Translation gives CATSDYNRDANVQFF.

This clonotype turned up a few times. The J gene is TRBJ1-1, the V gene TRBV5-1; D is possibly TRBD1 (6 bases). CDR3 length equals 14 residues. The V end was cut by 4 bases, the J end by 6 bases, with 16 bases between. Germline values: CDR1 SGHRS, CDR2 YFSETQ. The CDR3 DNA is TGCGCCAGCAGCCTAGGGACAACGTACCCTGAAGCTTTCTTT. This gives the protein CASSLGTTYPEAFF.

This chain connects TRBV7-8 to TRBJ2-3; tentative D call: TRBD2 (6 bases). Germline CDR1 reads SGHVS; CDR2 reads FQNEAQ. V gave up 2 bases and J gave up 3 bases, with 15 bases separating them. This CDR3 has 16 amino acids. The CDR3 DNA reads TGTGCCAGCAGCTTAAAAGTGGGGGGAGATACAGATACGCAGTATTTT. It yields the protein CASSLKVGGDTDTQYF.

The chain joins TRBV20-1 to TRBJ2-4, with 7 nucleotides matching TRBD1. The J call may be mistaken, given a closer DNA end match to TRBJ2-5. Germline CDR1 reads DFQATT; CDR2 reads SNEGSKA (reference sequence). The CDR3 is 15 residues long. The CDR3, as DNA: TGCAGTGCTAGAGACGACAGGGAAGGTGCAGAGACCCAGTACTTC. The encoded protein is CSARDDREGAETQYF.

Only a few counts were recorded for this clonotype. Here the CDR3 DNA reads TGTGCCAGCAGTCCTGTTCGTACTACGCAGTATTTT. Translating it yields CASSPVRTTQYF. The V and J genes are TRBV12-3 or TRBV12-4 and TRBJ2-3; D not resolved. V was cut by 5 bases and J by 8 bases, with 11 bases left in between. This CDR3 region has 12 residues.

This clonotype was seen a handful of times. The chain carries TRBV6-6 and TRBJ2-1, with unresolved D. Germline V gene lookup returns CDR1 MNHNY and CDR2 SVGAGI (reference sequence). V dropped 0 bases and J dropped 0 bases, with 9 bases sitting between them. The CDR3 spans 16 residues. CDR3 amino acids: CASSYSAGYSYNEQFF. CDR3 coding DNA: TGTGCCAGCAGTTACTCGGCCGGGTACTCCTACAATGAGCAGTTCTTC.

This clonotype has a count of ten or more. The chain has TRBV7-2 and TRBJ2-3; D not certain. V was shortened by 2 bases and J by 2 bases, with 5 bases between the two germline ends. The CDR3 is 13 amino acids. Germline CDR1 SGHTA, CDR2 FQGNSA. The CDR3 nucleotides are TGTGCCAGCAGCTTAACAGCCACAGATACGCAGTATTTT. Protein: CASSLTATDTQYF.

This clonotype was recorded only once. The gene calls are TRBV7-2 and TRBJ2-3; 8 bases fit TRBD2. Germline values: CDR1 SGHTA, CDR2 FQGNSA. This CDR3 spans 18 amino acids. Germline trimming cut 1 base from V and 0 bases from J; bases unmatched to any gene: 9. The CDR3 reads CASSLVAGTTLSTDTQYF. CDR3 in DNA: TGTGCCAGCAGCTTAGTAGCGGGGACTACCTTAAGCACAGATACGCAGTATTTT.

This rearrangement joins TRBV11-3 to TRBJ2-4; D ambiguous. With the DNA end fitting TRBJ2-7 better, the J assignment may be wrong. Germline V CDR1 and CDR2: SGHNT, YENEEA. The CDR3 runs 14 residues. The DNA for the CDR3 is TGTGCCAGCAGCCCCCCCTCAGGAAGGTACGAGCAGTACTTC. Residues: CASSPPSGRYEQYF.

J is TRBJ2-1 and V is TRBV24-1; 10 nucleotides agree with TRBD2. Germline trimming cut 1 base from V and 8 bases from J; bases unmatched to any gene: 10. Germline CDR1 KGHDR, CDR2 SFDVKD. There are 17 residues in the CDR3. Written as DNA, the CDR3 is TGTGCCACCAGTGATTTAGCAAGCGGGGGGGCATTGGATGAGCAGTTCTTC. Protein sequence: CATSDLASGGALDEQFF.

The gene calls are TRBV24-1 and TRBJ2-1, with no clear D. Germline V gene data show CDR1 as KGHDR and CDR2 as SFDVKD. V was trimmed by 5 bases and J by 5 bases, leaving 6 bases between them. This CDR3 comprises 12 residues. DNA of the CDR3: TGTGCCACCAGTGGGGCAGACAATGAGCAGTTCTTC. Protein product: CATSGADNEQFF.

The chain links TRBV20-1 to TRBJ2-4; 7 nucleotides line up with TRBD1. This CDR3 is built from 15 residues. CDR1 and CDR2 (germline): DFQATT, SNEGSKA (reference sequence). The V segment lost 0 bases and the J segment 9 bases; nucleotides outside the gene matches: 11. The CDR3 DNA sequence: TGCAGTGCTAGAGATCCCCTACAGGGGTCGGTCATTCAGTACTTC. Its protein is CSARDPLQGSVIQYF.

The V call is TRBV20-1, the J call TRBJ2-7; TRBD1 agrees at 7 bases. Germline V gives CDR1 DFQATT, CDR2 SNEGSKA (reference sequence). This CDR3 is built from 15 residues. V shed 3 bases, J shed 4 bases, and the junction held 12 bases outside the gene matches. Here the CDR3 DNA reads TGCAGTGCTAGCCCTCTCGGGACAGTGCATTACGAGCAGTACTTC. It codes for CSASPLGTVHYEQYF.

This clonotype showed up many times. This chain joins TRBV7-2 and TRBJ2-4; the match to TRBD2 covers 7 bases. V was pared by 5 bases and J by 2 bases, with 3 bases of the junction left unmatched. CDR1 is SGHTA, CDR2 FQGNSA, per germline. This CDR3 spans 14 amino acids. In DNA, the CDR3 is TGTGCCAGCAGCGGCGGGGGTTCCAAAAACATTCAGTACTTC. Protein: CASSGGGSKNIQYF.

This clonotype showed up just a few times. This chain uses TRBV2 with TRBJ2-5, with 8 nucleotides matching TRBD2. Germline V gene sequence: CDR1 SNHLY, CDR2 FYNNEI. The CDR3 is 14 amino acids. V was clipped by 10 bases and J by 4 bases; unmatched bases: 11. The CDR3 DNA reads as TGTGCCACGGGACTAGTCCCCCGAGGAGAGACCCAGTACTTC. Encoded protein: CATGLVPRGETQYF.

The chain is built from TRBV3-1 and TRBJ2-1, with 7 bases that match TRBD2. Unmatched junction bases numbered 5, after V lost 0 bases and J lost 0 bases. This CDR3 spans 17 amino acids. Germline assignment: CDR1 LGHDT and CDR2 YNNKEL (reference sequence). The CDR3 sequence is CASSQDPAGYSYNEQFF. Here the CDR3 DNA reads TGTGCCAGCAGCCAAGACCCAGCGGGGTACTCCTACAATGAGCAGTTCTTC.